The 21 T cell receptor beta chains in this list originate from one sample, sequenced in a study of blood T cell repertoires in COVID-19 (dated by TCRdb to 2020 to 2021). Receptor libraries were prepared by the immunoSEQ multiplex PCR assay. What TCRdb holds here is the immuneACCESS table cut down to in-frame rearrangements. Part of the clones is not present; checked against another copy, under half of the missing clones reflect an unresolved V gene, and the others are unexplained. The sample yields some 270,000 clones; under 95% were counted once. The top ten clonotypes cover 2.8% of the sample. Sequenced input: PBMCs or T cells enriched from blood (not recorded which). The receptor source for this set is a man between 40 and 49 years old who had been exposed to COVID-19.

This sequence joins TRBV27 and TRBJ2-1, with D possibly matching TRBD2 (6 bases). The CDR3 is 16 residues long. The ends were cut back, 0 bases at V and 7 bases at J, with 16 bases in the middle. The V gene's germline CDR1 is MNHEY and CDR2 SMNVEV (reference sequence). CDR3 amino acids: CASSLSTELAGNEQFF. Written as DNA, the CDR3 is TGTGCCAGCAGTTTATCAACAGAGCTTGCGGGGAATGAGCAGTTCTTC.

In this sample, this clone turned up once. The chain carries TRBV7-9 and TRBJ2-5; possibly TRBD2 for D (5 bases). CDR3 length: 16 residues. V was pared by 2 bases and J by 7 bases, with 20 bases between. Germline CDR1 and CDR2: SEHNR and FQNEAQ (reference sequence). CDR3 sequence reads: CASSLSFGLQMGTQYF. The CDR3 DNA sequence: TGTGCCAGCAGCTTATCTTTCGGACTCCAAATGGGGACCCAGTACTTC.

The chain recombines TRBV5-1 with TRBJ2-1; D possibly corresponds to TRBD1 (6 bases). V was clipped by 4 bases and J by 3 bases, with 14 bases between them. The CDR3 consists of 15 residues. Germline V gene data show CDR1 as SGHRS and CDR2 as YFSETQ. The DNA for the CDR3 is TGCGCCAGCAGCCTCAGACAGGCTAACTACAATGAGCAGTTCTTC. This translates into CASSLRQANYNEQFF. The variable domain in full, completed from reference TRBV5-1 and TRBJ2-1, reads KAGVTQTPRYLIKTRGQQVTLSCSPISGHRSVSWYQQTPGQGLQFLFEYFSETQRNKGNFPGRFSGRQFSNSRSEMNVSTLELGDSALYLCASSLRQANYNEQFFGPGTRLTVL.

The V call is TRBV19, the J call TRBJ2-5; a weak D match, TRBD1 (5 bases). The CDR3 has 15 residues. Trimming removed 2 bases from V and 1 base from J, with 11 bases in between. Germline lookup yields CDR1 LNHDA and CDR2 SQIVND (reference sequence). The CDR3, as DNA: TGTGCCAGTAGTATAATAGCAGGGATCCAAGAGACCCAGTACTTC. Translation: CASSIIAGIQETQYF. The full variable domain, its missing parts supplied by reference TRBV19 and TRBJ2-5, is DGGITQSPKYLFRKEGQNVTLSCEQNLNHDAMYWYRQDPGQGLRLIYYSQIVNDFQKGDIAEGYSVSREKKESFPLTVTSAQKNPTAFYLCASSIIAGIQETQYFGPGTRLLVL.

This chain connects TRBV6-4 to TRBJ2-1; 10 bases match TRBD2. CDR3 size: 17 residues. V lost 2 bases, J lost 4 bases, and 8 bases stayed unmatched. CDR1 and CDR2 from the germline V gene are MRHNA and SNTAGT. CDR3 DNA sequence: TGTGCCAGCAGTGACGGACTAGCGGAGCCATGGTACAATGAGCAGTTCTTC. The encoded protein is CASSDGLAEPWYNEQFF.

The V call is TRBV28, the J call TRBJ2-4; 7 bases fit TRBD1. CDR3 length equals 18 residues. Germline V gene lookup returns CDR1 MDHEN and CDR2 SYDVKM. The V gene end was trimmed by 6 bases and the J gene end by 0 bases; junction bases not matched to a gene: 14. The CDR3 DNA reads as TGTGCCAGCAGGCAATACAGGGGCCCGACCTTAGCCAAAAACATTCAGTACTTC. Protein sequence: CASRQYRGPTLAKNIQYF. The complete variable domain, with remaining parts taken from reference TRBV28 and TRBJ2-4, reads DVKVTQSSRYLVKRTGEKVFLECVQDMDHENMFWYRQDPGLGLRLIYFSYDVKMKEKGDIPEGYSVSREKKERFSLILESASTNQTSMYLCASRQYRGPTLAKNIQYFGAGTRLSVL.

The chain employs TRBV3-1 (or the pseudogene TRBV3-2) and TRBJ2-5, with 7 nucleotides matching TRBD2. CDR3 length: 18 residues. Germline V gene sequence: CDR1 LGHDT, CDR2 YNNKEL (reference sequence). The ends lost 0 bases at V and 5 bases at J; junction bases unmatched: 15. The CDR3 is CASSQEGDGGRVGETQYF. The DNA for the CDR3 is TGTGCCAGCAGCCAAGAAGGAGATGGCGGGAGAGTCGGGGAGACCCAGTACTTC.

The chain employs TRBV15 and TRBJ1-2; D call uncertain. CDR1 is LNHNV, CDR2 YYDKDF, per germline (reference sequence). Trimming stripped 0 bases from V and 7 bases from J, with 12 bases between. This CDR3 region has 14 residues. The CDR3 DNA sequence: TGTGCCACCAGCAGAGATAAGAGTGTGGTTGGCTACACCTTC. Translating gives CATSRDKSVVGYTF.

The chain couples TRBV10-1 to TRBJ1-5; D is unresolved. From germline, CDR1 is WNHNN and CDR2 SYGVQD (reference sequence). Deletions cut 8 bases from V and 3 bases from J, with 17 bases between. CDR3 length: 15 residues. CDR3 region: CASVTRTHDNQPQHF. CDR3 nucleotides: TGCGCCAGCGTCACAAGAACACATGACAATCAGCCCCAGCATTTT.

This clone appeared a single time. The chain is built from TRBV4-1 and TRBJ1-5, with D perhaps matching TRBD1 (6 bases). Looked up from germline, CDR1 is MGHRA and CDR2 is YSYEKL. This CDR3 is 17 amino acids long. The V and J ends lost 0 bases and 1 base respectively, with 13 bases between them. DNA for the CDR3: TGCGCCAGCAGCCAAGATGGACAGACCCGGAGCAATCAGCCCCAGCATTTT. This codes for CASSQDGQTRSNQPQHF.

The chain links TRBV21-1 to TRBJ1-5. TRBV21-1 corresponds to a pseudogene. The CDR3 is 18 residues long. CDR3 DNA: TGTGCCAGCAGCAAAGGAGGTTTAGGTCCGGGGGGGAATCAGCCCCAGCATTTT. This encodes CASSKGGLGPGGNQPQHF.

V is TRBV28 and J is TRBJ2-3; 10 bases line up with TRBD2. J was trimmed by 7 bases and V by 3 bases; bases with no gene match: 10. This CDR3 is built from 16 residues. Germline CDR1 is MDHEN and CDR2 is SYDVKM. The CDR3 DNA sequence: TGTGCCAGCAGTTTGAGGGCTAGCGGGAGCTATCATACGCAGTATTTT. This sequence encodes CASSLRASGSYHTQYF. Based on the CDR3 plus reference TRBV28 and TRBJ2-3, the full variable domain is DVKVTQSSRYLVKRTGEKVFLECVQDMDHENMFWYRQDPGLGLRLIYFSYDVKMKEKGDIPEGYSVSREKKERFSLILESASTNQTSMYLCASSLRASGSYHTQYFGPGTRLTVL.

The rearrangement joins TRBV3-1 (or the pseudogene TRBV3-2) to TRBJ1-1, with D hard to call. This CDR3 is 12 amino acids long. V was trimmed by 6 bases and J by 1 base, leaving 6 bases between them. Germline CDR1 LGHDT, CDR2 YNNKEL (reference sequence). For the CDR3, the DNA is TGTGCCAGCAGTATTAAGAACACTGAAGCTTTCTTT. It is translated as CASSIKNTEAFF.

The J gene is TRBJ2-7, the V gene TRBV5-1; 8 bases fit TRBD1. V dropped 4 bases and J dropped 7; count of bases not matched to a gene: 7. The V gene's germline CDR1 is SGHRS and CDR2 YFSETQ. The CDR3 loop spans 13 amino acids. CDR3 bases: TGCGCCAGCAGCCAGACAGGGGCAGGTGAGCAGTACTTC. This translates into CASSQTGAGEQYF.

This chain connects TRBV7-9 to TRBJ1-1, with 9 bases aligning to TRBD1. With V trimmed by 3 bases and J by 8 bases, 4 bases remained unmatched. The CDR3 is 13 amino acids. Germline CDR1 and CDR2: SEHNR and FQNEAQ (reference sequence). CDR3 nucleotides: TGTGCCAGCAGCTTGGGGACAGGGTGGGAAGCTTTCTTT. Protein sequence: CASSLGTGWEAFF.

The chain recombines TRBV27 with TRBJ2-7; 7 bases line up with TRBD1. In germline, CDR1 is MNHEY, CDR2 SMNVEV (reference sequence). The V segment lost 6 bases and the J segment 3 bases; nucleotides outside the gene matches: 14. The CDR3 consists of 16 residues. CDR3 DNA sequence: TGTGCCAGCAGCTCCTTAACCGGGACAGCTTTCTACGAGCAGTACTTC. Protein: CASSSLTGTAFYEQYF.

This clone was counted a single time. The V and J genes are TRBV29-1 and TRBJ2-1, with TRBD2 matching over 9 bases. This CDR3 spans 16 amino acids. V shed 7 bases, J shed 0 bases, and the junction held 10 bases outside the gene matches. CDR1 and CDR2 from the germline V gene are SQVTM and ANQGSEA. The CDR3 loop is CSGSGSPLSSYNEQFF. The DNA of the CDR3 is TGCAGCGGTAGCGGGAGTCCACTTAGCTCCTACAATGAGCAGTTCTTC.

The chain joins TRBV29-1 to TRBJ1-2, with 8 bases fitting TRBD1. CDR3 size: 13 residues. CDR1 and CDR2 (germline): SQVTM, ANQGSEA. V gave up 2 bases and J gave up 6 bases; unmatched junction bases: 5. The CDR3 here is CSVEKDRGDGYTF. The CDR3 DNA sequence: TGCAGCGTTGAAAAAGACAGGGGAGATGGCTACACCTTC.

DNA of the CDR3: TGTGCCACCAGTGATTACAGACAGAACTATGGCTACACCTTC. It codes for CATSDYRQNYGYTF. The chain couples TRBV24-1 to TRBJ1-2; perhaps TRBD1 as D (5 bases). This CDR3 contains 14 residues. Germline V gene sequence: CDR1 KGHDR, CDR2 SFDVKD. The ends were cut back, 2 bases at V and 2 bases at J, with 8 bases in the middle.

As regards this clone: Mismatch with germline at one junction end may stem from a read error. The chain joins TRBV19 to TRBJ2-3; D gene unclear. From germline, CDR1 is LNHDA and CDR2 SQIVND (reference sequence). CDR3 length equals 14 residues. CDR3 sequence: CASRIAFEFDTQYF. The CDR3 nucleotides read TGTGCCAGTAGAATAGCCTTCGAGTTTGATACGCAGTATTTT.

This chain uses TRBV13 with TRBJ1-1, with 7 bases aligning to TRBD1. V was clipped by 3 bases and J by 0 bases; unmatched bases: 1. Per the germline V gene, CDR1 is PRHDT and CDR2 is FYEKMQ (reference sequence). The CDR3 runs to 14 residues. The CDR3: CASSFGTVNTEAFF. CDR3 nucleotides: TGTGCCAGCAGCTTCGGGACAGTGAACACTGAAGCTTTCTTT.